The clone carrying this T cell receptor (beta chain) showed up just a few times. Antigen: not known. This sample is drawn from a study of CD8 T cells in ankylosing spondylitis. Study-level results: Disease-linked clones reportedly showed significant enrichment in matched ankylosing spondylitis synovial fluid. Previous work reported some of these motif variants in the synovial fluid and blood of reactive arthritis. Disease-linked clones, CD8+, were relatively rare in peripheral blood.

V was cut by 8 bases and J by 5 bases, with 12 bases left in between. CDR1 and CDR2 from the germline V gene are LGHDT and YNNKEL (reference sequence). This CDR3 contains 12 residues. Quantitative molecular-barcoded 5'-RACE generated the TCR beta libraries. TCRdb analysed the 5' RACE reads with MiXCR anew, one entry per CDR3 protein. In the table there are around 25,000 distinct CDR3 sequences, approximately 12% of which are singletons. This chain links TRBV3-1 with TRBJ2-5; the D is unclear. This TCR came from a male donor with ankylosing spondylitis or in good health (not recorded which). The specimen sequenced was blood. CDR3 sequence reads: CASSPSRETQYF. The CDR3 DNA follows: TGTGCCAGCTCCCCTAGTCGGGAGACCCAGTACTTC.